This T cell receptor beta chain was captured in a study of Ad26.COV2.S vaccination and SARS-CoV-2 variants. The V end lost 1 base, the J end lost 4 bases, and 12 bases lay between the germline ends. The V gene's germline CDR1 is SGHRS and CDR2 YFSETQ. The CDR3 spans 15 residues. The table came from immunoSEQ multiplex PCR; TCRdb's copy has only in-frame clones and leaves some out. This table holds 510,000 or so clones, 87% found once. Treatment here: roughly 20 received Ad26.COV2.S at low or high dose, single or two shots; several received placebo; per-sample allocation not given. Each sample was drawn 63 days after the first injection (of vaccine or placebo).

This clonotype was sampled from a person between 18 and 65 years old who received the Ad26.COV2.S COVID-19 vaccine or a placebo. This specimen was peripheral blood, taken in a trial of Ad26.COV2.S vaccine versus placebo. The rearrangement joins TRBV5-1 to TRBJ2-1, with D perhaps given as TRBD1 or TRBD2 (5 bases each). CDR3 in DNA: TGCGCCAGCAGCTTGCTGGGGGTGGCGTACAATGAGCAGTTCTTC. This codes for CASSLLGVAYNEQFF.